Below are 4 T cell receptor beta chains sequenced from a single sample in a study of OX40 agonist ivuxolimab in advanced cancers. The protocol was immunoSEQ multiplex PCR, while the TCRdb copy is restricted to in-frame clones and leaves out a portion. The sample holds around 100,000 clones; 90% are singletons and the top ten take roughly 0.17%. Sequencing was performed on CD4+ or CD8+ T cells sorted from blood, taken in a trial of the OX40 agonist ivuxolimab. Receptor source: an adult with an advanced solid tumor such as melanoma, head and neck, liver or kidney cancer.

J is TRBJ2-5 and V is TRBV9; D might be TRBD2 (5 bases). V shed 4 bases and J shed 2 bases, with 15 bases lying between them. CDR1 SGDLS and CDR2 YYNGEE come from the germline V gene. The CDR3 runs 15 residues. Here the CDR3 reads CASSPRGGQQETQYF. In DNA form, the CDR3 reads TGTGCCAGCAGCCCGCGAGGCGGGCAACAAGAGACCCAGTACTTC.

The genes are TRBV6-1 and TRBJ2-7; no firm D call. The V end was cut by 7 bases, the J end by 0 bases, with 13 bases between. Germline V gene sequence: CDR1 MNHNS, CDR2 SASEGT. CDR3 size: 14 residues. This chain's CDR3 is CASIPDLSSYEQYF. CDR3 nucleotide sequence: TGTGCCAGCATTCCCGACCTAAGCTCCTACGAGCAGTACTTC.

As concerns this clone: In the same sample, other DNA sequences code for this CDR3. The chain links TRBV15 to TRBJ1-3; no definite D call. Trimming took off 0 bases at V and 1 base at J, with 7 bases between the two ends. The CDR3 extends over 15 amino acids. Germline V gives CDR1 LNHNV, CDR2 YYDKDF (reference sequence). The CDR3 bases are TGTGCCACCAGCAGAGATCTTGGATCTGGAAACACCATATATTTT. This sequence encodes CATSRDLGSGNTIYF. Full variable domain (missing parts from reference TRBV15 and TRBJ1-3): DAMVIQNPRYQVTQFGKPVTLSCSQTLNHNVMYWYQQKSSQAPKLLFHYYDKDFNNEADTPDNFQSRRPNTSFCFLDIRSPGLGDTAMYLCATSRDLGSGNTIYFGEGSWLTVV.

The chain links TRBV6-4 to TRBJ1-2; TRBD1 is a possible D gene (5 bases). This CDR3 region has 15 residues. The V end was cut by 5 bases, the J end by 3 bases, with 16 bases between. Germline-derived CDR1 and CDR2 are MRHNA and SNTAGT. The CDR3 protein is CASSIYMGVDYGYTF. For the CDR3, the DNA is TGTGCCAGCAGTATTTACATGGGGGTGGACTATGGCTACACCTTC.